The entry that follows covers one T cell receptor beta chain sequence. The assay was immunoSEQ multiplex PCR, and TCRdb's table has in-frame clones only and misses some. The sample carries around 150,000 clones, around 85% recorded once. The data were taken from a study of blood T cell repertoires in COVID-19. Study-wide background: PBMCs, B-cell-depleted T cells, or T cells provided the cDNA or gDNA that made up the material.

The CDR3 length is 16 residues. CDR1 and CDR2 (germline): LNHDA, SQIVND (reference sequence). V lost 5 bases and J lost 1, with 15 bases in between. The source is a human donor with acute or convalescent COVID-19. The donor label of this sample is uncertain. Sequencing used peripheral blood. The chain links TRBV19 to TRBJ2-1, with D possibly being TRBD1 (6 bases). The CDR3 region has the DNA TGTGCCAGTAGTCCGCAGGGGCATCCTTCCTACAATGAGCAGTTCTTC. It codes for CASSPQGHPSYNEQFF.